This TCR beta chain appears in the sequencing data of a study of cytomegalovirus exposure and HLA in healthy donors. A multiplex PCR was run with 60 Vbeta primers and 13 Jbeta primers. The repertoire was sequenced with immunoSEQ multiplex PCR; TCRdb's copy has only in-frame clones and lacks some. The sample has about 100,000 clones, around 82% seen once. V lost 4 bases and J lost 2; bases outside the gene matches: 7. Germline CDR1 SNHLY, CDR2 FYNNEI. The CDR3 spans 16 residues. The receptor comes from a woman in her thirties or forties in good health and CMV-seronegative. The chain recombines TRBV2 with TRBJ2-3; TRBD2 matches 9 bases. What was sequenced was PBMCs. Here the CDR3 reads CASSGILAGNTDTQYF. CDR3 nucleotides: TGTGCCAGCAGTGGTATTCTAGCGGGAAACACAGATACGCAGTATTTT.